This is a list of T cell receptor beta chains from one sample in a study of identical twins' blood T cells. TCRdb recomputed calls from the 5' RACE reads with MiXCR, one row per CDR3 protein. Of a few hundred thousand distinct CDR3 sequences in the sample, roughly 30% were seen once. The specimen sequenced was PBMCs. These TCRs come from a woman aged 18 to 49 in good health. The conserved cysteine and the conserved F or W are not part of the CDR3 here.

TRBV5-1	TRBJ2-7	11	ASSLVSSYEQY
TRBV20-1	TRBJ2-2	12	SASREANTGELF
TRBV7-9	TRBJ1-1	12	ASSSRTGEAEAF
TRBV20-1	TRBJ2-7	14	SARGMLGLLPYEQY
TRBV6-5	TRBJ1-1	14	ASSSFVRGPNTEAF
TRBV11-2	TRBJ1-1	10	ASRHLNTEAF
TRBV19	TRBJ1-2	11	ASSIGRVDGYT
TRBV9	TRBJ2-7	12	ASSVDPGTGEQY
TRBV12-3/TRBV12-4	TRBJ2-7	12	ASSTRGRDHEQY
TRBV7-9	TRBJ1-1	9	ASSLDRGAL
TRBV5-1	TRBJ1-5	11	ASSSAGYQPQH
TRBV20-1	TRBJ2-3	11	SARTSGPDTQY
TRBV2	TRBJ1-3	14	ASSGGQGNSGNTIY
TRBV20-1	TRBJ2-4	13	SARGAGLSWGIQY
TRBV5-1	TRBJ2-1	12	ASSSELGGGEQF
TRBV3-1	TRBJ2-1	14	ASSRGLAGVRNEQF
TRBV6-6	TRBJ2-1	11	ASFKPPGNEQF
TRBV11-2	TRBJ2-2	13	ASSSGDRATGELF
TRBV29-1	TRBJ1-2	11	SARTGTGSGYT
TRBV29-1	TRBJ1-3	11	SVNRGSGNTIY
TRBV19	TRBJ1-2	11	ASSVKQVYGYT
TRBV27	TRBJ2-3	13	ASSGQNDNTDTQY
TRBV20-1	TRBJ2-3	13	SGSDYLQTTDTQY
TRBV5-1	TRBJ2-2	12	ASSQTVNTGELF
TRBV11-2	TRBJ2-3	10	ASSFITDTQY
TRBV7-4	TRBJ1-1	17	ASSLGGIGRGVTCTEAF
TRBV9	TRBJ2-7	10	ASSQALGEQC
TRBV7-2	TRBJ1-5	13	ASSLYSAGNQPQH
TRBV20-1	TRBJ1-2	9	SARSAYGYT
TRBV12-3/TRBV12-4	TRBJ2-1	12	ASTNHIRYNEQF
TRBV29-1	TRBJ1-5	11	SVVESSNQPQH
TRBV29-1	TRBJ2-1	12	SVEDVELYNEQF
TRBV3-1	TRBJ2-3	17	ASSPGLAGHHSITDTQY
TRBV9	TRBJ2-3	13	ASSVAPSGTDTQY
TRBV7-2	TRBJ2-1	16	ASSLASAGAKTYNEQF
TRBV20-1	TRBJ1-1	11	SARIGGKAEAF
TRBV6-2/TRBV6-3	TRBJ2-2	12	ASLKGGYTGELF
TRBV6-1	TRBJ1-1	13	ASGWTAVLNTEAF
TRBV5-1	TRBJ1-2	12	ASSSAWGDYGYT
TRBV29-1	TRBJ2-3	14	SVEAEPHYLTDTQY
TRBV7-9	TRBJ1-5	9	ASSSAGPQH
TRBV2	TRBJ2-3	11	ASSGDRGDTQY
TRBV19	TRBJ2-5	12	ASSPRASKVTQY
TRBV29-1	TRBJ1-2	10	SVTRADYGYT
TRBV29-1	TRBJ2-1	11	SVGFRWGDEQF
TRBV7-9	TRBJ1-2	11	ASSLASGGGYT
TRBV7-9	TRBJ2-3	12	ASSLVPAEGTQY
TRBV20-1	TRBJ2-1	12	SAGRQGSYNEQF
TRBV4-1	TRBJ2-3	15	ASSPQLAGGPGDTQY
TRBV29-1	TRBJ1-1	11	SVLPLTHTEAF
TRBV15	TRBJ1-2	13	ATSRDLTNNYGYT
TRBV7-9	TRBJ1-2	11	ASSLVSLGGYT
TRBV5-1	TRBJ2-3	15	ASSLNTGARSTDTQY
TRBV29-1	TRBJ2-7	13	SVESRGALSGEQY
TRBV7-9	TRBJ1-1	13	ASSFVTGGDTEAF